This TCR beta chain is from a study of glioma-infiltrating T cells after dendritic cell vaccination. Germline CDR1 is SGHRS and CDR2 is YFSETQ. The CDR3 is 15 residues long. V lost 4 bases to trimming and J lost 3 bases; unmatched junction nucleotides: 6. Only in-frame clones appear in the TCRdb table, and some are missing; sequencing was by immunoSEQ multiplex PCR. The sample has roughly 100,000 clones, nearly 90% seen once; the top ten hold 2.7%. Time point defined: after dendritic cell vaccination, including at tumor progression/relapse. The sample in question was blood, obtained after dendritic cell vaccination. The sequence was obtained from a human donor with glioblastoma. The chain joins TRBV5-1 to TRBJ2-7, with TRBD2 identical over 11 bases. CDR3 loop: CASSVGTSGFYEQYF. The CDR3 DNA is TGCGCCAGCAGCGTCGGGACTAGCGGTTTCTACGAGCAGTACTTC.